The 26 T cell receptor beta chains below come from one sample, sequenced in a study of cytomegalovirus exposure and HLA in healthy donors (dated by TCRdb to about 2017). Preparation of the library involved the immunoSEQ multiplex PCR assay. What TCRdb holds here is the immuneACCESS table cut down to in-frame rearrangements. Part of the clones is not present; checked against another copy, under half of the missing clones reflect an unresolved V gene, and the others are unexplained. Present in this sample are 160,000 or so clones, approximately 81% of which were seen just once. Together, the top ten hold around 9.6% of the sample. The sequenced sample was PBMCs. The receptors were gathered from a man aged 30 to 39 in good health and CMV-seropositive.

The chain combines TRBV5-1 with TRBJ2-2; 9 bases agree with TRBD1. V was pared by 2 bases and J by 5 bases, with 7 bases of the junction left unmatched. CDR1 and CDR2 from the germline V gene are SGHRS and YFSETQ. This CDR3 is 16 amino acids long. CDR3: CASSFSGTGRTGELFF. The CDR3 DNA reads TGCGCCAGCAGCTTCTCCGGGACAGGGCGGACCGGGGAGCTGTTTTTT. Filled out from reference TRBV5-1 and TRBJ2-2, the complete variable domain reads KAGVTQTPRYLIKTRGQQVTLSCSPISGHRSVSWYQQTPGQGLQFLFEYFSETQRNKGNFPGRFSGRQFSNSRSEMNVSTLELGDSALYLCASSFSGTGRTGELFFGEGSRLTVL.

V usage is TRBV7-9 and J usage is TRBJ2-1, with no clear D. V was shortened by 5 bases and J by 5 bases, with 16 bases between the two germline ends. This CDR3 has 15 residues. Germline lookup yields CDR1 SEHNR and CDR2 FQNEAQ (reference sequence). CDR3 in amino acids: CASSTRYSSNNEQFF. The CDR3 DNA follows: TGTGCCAGCAGCACCCGGTATAGTTCCAACAATGAGCAGTTCTTC.

Comment on this clone: This sample includes further DNA sequences coding for the same CDR3. V is TRBV5-1 and J is TRBJ1-1; 8 bases line up with TRBD1. Germline V lookup: CDR1 SGHRS, CDR2 YFSETQ. This CDR3 has 13 amino acids. The junction had 3 bases not matched to a gene; V was cut back by 4 bases and J by 4 bases. This CDR3 reads CASSTGQGTEAFF. In nucleotides, the CDR3 is TGCGCCAGCAGCACAGGACAGGGCACTGAAGCTTTCTTT. Supplemented by reference TRBV5-1 and TRBJ1-1, the full variable domain reads KAGVTQTPRYLIKTRGQQVTLSCSPISGHRSVSWYQQTPGQGLQFLFEYFSETQRNKGNFPGRFSGRQFSNSRSEMNVSTLELGDSALYLCASSTGQGTEAFFGQGTRLTVV.

Only one count was recorded for this clone. V and J are TRBV9 and TRBJ2-7, with 10 positions matching TRBD1. The CDR3 extends over 16 amino acids. Germline trimming cut 4 bases from V and 4 bases from J; bases unmatched to any gene: 11. CDR1 SGDLS and CDR2 YYNGEE come from the germline V gene. CDR3 bases: TGTGCCAGCAGCCTGAGTGGGGGGACAGGGGTATACGAGCAGTACTTC. It codes for CASSLSGGTGVYEQYF.

CDR3 coding DNA: TGTGCCAGCAGCAAAGAGGCAGGCCATTCCCTCCTTTTT. Amino acids: CASSKEAGHSLLF. The gene calls are TRBV21-1 and TRBJ1-4; TRBD1 is the table's D call and was not checked against the DNA. TRBV21-1 represents a pseudogene. The CDR3 runs to 13 residues.

This chain links TRBV7-9 with TRBJ1-5; D is uncertain. The CDR3 totals 13 residues. Trimming removed 5 bases at V and 7 bases at J, with 12 bases between. Germline V gives CDR1 SEHNR, CDR2 FQNEAQ (reference sequence). CDR3 nucleotide sequence: TGTGCCAGCAGCCCGGAGGGAGGACAGCCCCAGCATTTT. Its translation is CASSPEGGQPQHF.

The V call is TRBV11-1, the J call TRBJ2-7; D might be TRBD1 (6 bases). Germline CDR1 reads SGHAT; CDR2 reads FQDESV (reference sequence). V lost 5 bases to trimming and J lost 3 bases, with 14 bases between them. This CDR3 comprises 14 residues. The CDR3 sequence is CASSRNRDGYEQYF. The DNA of the CDR3 is TGTGCCAGCAGCCGAAACAGGGATGGCTACGAGCAGTACTTC. The whole variable domain, filled in from reference TRBV11-1 and TRBJ2-7, reads EAEVAQSPRYKITEKSQAVAFWCDPISGHATLYWYRQILGQGPELLVQFQDESVVDDSQLPKDRFSAERLKGVDSTLKIQPAELGDSAMYLCASSRNRDGYEQYFGPGTRLTVT.

V and J are TRBV5-6 and TRBJ1-5; no clear D gene. Trimming removed 0 bases from V and 7 bases from J, with 11 bases in between. Germline CDR1 and CDR2: SGHDT and YYEEEE. The CDR3 extends over 14 amino acids. CDR3 region: CASSLGGYRQPQHF. The DNA for the CDR3 is TGTGCCAGCAGCTTGGGAGGTTATAGGCAGCCCCAGCATTTT.

This clone was seen many times. Other nucleotide sequences in the sample specify the same CDR3. The chain recombines TRBV9 with TRBJ2-7; the match to TRBD2 covers 8 bases. Germline CDR1 is SGDLS and CDR2 is YYNGEE. The CDR3 sequence is 14 residues long. The J segment lost 2 bases and the V segment lost 2 bases, leaving 3 bases of the junction unmatched. For the CDR3, the DNA is TGTGCCAGCAGCGTGGGACTAGTCCCCTACGAGCAGTACTTC. Protein: CASSVGLVPYEQYF. Together with reference TRBV9 and TRBJ2-7, the CDR3 gives the full variable domain: DSGVTQTPKHLITATGQRVTLRCSPRSGDLSVYWYQQSLDQGLQFLIQYYNGEERAKGNILERFSAQQFPDLHSELNLSSLELGDSALYFCASSVGLVPYEQYFGPGTRLTVT.

V is TRBV4-1 and J is TRBJ2-7, with 14 positions matching TRBD2. Trimming removed 4 bases from V and 0 bases from J; junction bases left unmatched: 11. The germline V gene has CDR1 MGHRA and CDR2 YSYEKL. The CDR3 runs 19 residues. The CDR3 here is CASSRLPGLAGDVSYEQYF. Here the CDR3 DNA reads TGCGCCAGCAGCCGACTGCCGGGACTAGCGGGAGATGTCTCCTACGAGCAGTACTTC.

This chain uses TRBV30 with TRBJ2-6, with a possible D match to TRBD2 (6 bases). Germline lookup yields CDR1 GTSNPN and CDR2 SVGIG (reference sequence). The V end was cut by 1 base, the J end by 2 bases, with 9 bases between. CDR3 length: 15 amino acids. CDR3 in amino acids: CAWSAWGAGANVLTF. DNA of the CDR3: TGTGCCTGGAGTGCCTGGGGGGCTGGGGCCAACGTCCTGACTTTC.

This clone is a singleton in its sample. The chain is built from TRBV5-4 and TRBJ1-2; D ambiguous. CDR3 size: 13 residues. Trimming stripped 2 bases from V and 8 bases from J, with 13 bases between. Germline loops: CDR1 SGHNT, CDR2 YYREEE (reference sequence). The CDR3: CASSFQTPRGYTF. The CDR3 nucleotides read TGTGCCAGCAGCTTCCAAACCCCGCGGGGCTACACCTTC.

The V and J genes are TRBV10-2 and TRBJ2-1; TRBD2 aligns across 10 bases. Germline-derived CDR1 and CDR2 are WSHSY and SAAADI. Unmatched junction bases numbered 5, after V lost 8 bases and J lost 4 bases. The CDR3 totals 14 residues. The CDR3 spells CASLLAGDYNEQFF. CDR3 coding DNA: TGCGCCAGCTTGCTAGCGGGGGATTACAATGAGCAGTTCTTC.

This chain links TRBV10-3 with TRBJ2-7, with no clear D. V gave up 3 bases and J gave up 2 bases, with 11 bases separating them. This CDR3 comprises 14 residues. Germline V CDR1 and CDR2: ENHRY, SYGVKD. CDR3 residues: CAISDPDTTYEQYF. In DNA form, the CDR3 reads TGTGCCATCAGTGACCCCGACACAACCTACGAGCAGTACTTC.

The chain carries TRBV10-1 and TRBJ2-1, with D possibly matching TRBD2 (6 bases). The germline V gene encodes CDR1 WNHNN and CDR2 SYGVQD (reference sequence). The length of the CDR3 is 12 residues. V was trimmed by 6 bases and J by 7 bases, leaving 10 bases between them. CDR3 coding DNA: TGCGCCAGCAGCGGTGGAGGGAATGAGCAGTTCTTC. This sequence encodes CASSGGGNEQFF.

The V gene is TRBV25-1, the J gene TRBJ2-1; 10 bases are a match to TRBD2. Germline CDR1 reads MGHDK; CDR2 reads SYGVNS. This CDR3 has 15 residues. Trimming took 7 bases from V and 9 from J; bases not matched to a gene: 12. CDR3 DNA sequence: TGTGCCAGCACCCAAGGCGCTAGCGGGAGTAGTGAGCAGTTCTTC. This encodes CASTQGASGSSEQFF.

The rearrangement joins TRBV14 to TRBJ1-1, with a possible D match to TRBD1 (6 bases). CDR3 length equals 15 residues. V lost 4 bases to trimming and J lost 0 bases, with 12 bases between them. Germline V gene sequence: CDR1 SGHDN, CDR2 FVKESK. In DNA, the CDR3 is TGTGCCAGCAGCCCGAGAGGACAGATGAACACTGAAGCTTTCTTT. It codes for CASSPRGQMNTEAFF.

The V and J genes are TRBV18 and TRBJ2-1; a weak D match, TRBD2 (5 bases). The germline CDR1 and CDR2 sequences are KGHSH and LQKENI. V lost 1 base, J lost 14 bases, and 15 bases lay in between. The CDR3 spans 13 residues. CDR3 bases: TGTGCCAGCTCACCACAGCGGCAAGACGGGGAGTTCTTC. It is translated as CASSPQRQDGEFF.

The chain couples TRBV7-8 to TRBJ2-6, with unresolved D. V was pared by 7 bases and J by 1 base, with 14 bases between. The CDR3 loop spans 16 amino acids. The germline V gene has CDR1 SGHVS and CDR2 FQNEAQ. The CDR3 nucleotides read TGTGCCAGCATTCCCATAGAAGCTTCTGGGGCCAACGTCCTGACTTTC. It encodes CASIPIEASGANVLTF.

The V and J genes are TRBV6-6 and TRBJ2-7; D unresolved. The CDR3 has 13 amino acids. With 7 bases removed from V and 4 bases from J, the gap between germline ends came to 14 bases. Germline CDR1 is MNHNY and CDR2 is SVGAGI (reference sequence). In nucleotides, the CDR3 is TGTGCCAGCACCCTACGCGCACGGTACGAGCAGTACTTC. This sequence encodes CASTLRARYEQYF.

The rearrangement links TRBV5-1 to TRBJ2-3; 11 bases agree with TRBD2. The germline V gene has CDR1 SGHRS and CDR2 YFSETQ. Germline trimming cut 4 bases from V and 4 bases from J; bases unmatched to any gene: 8. The CDR3 loop spans 16 amino acids. The CDR3 is CASSATLAGAADTQYF. The CDR3 DNA follows: TGCGCCAGCAGCGCCACACTAGCGGGAGCGGCAGATACGCAGTATTTT.

The V call is TRBV7-9, the J call TRBJ2-7; 11 bases are a match to TRBD2. Germline lookup yields CDR1 SEHNR and CDR2 FQNEAQ (reference sequence). There are 14 residues in the CDR3. Germline trimming cut 5 bases from V and 4 bases from J; bases unmatched to any gene: 4. The CDR3 protein is CASSELAGVYEQYF. The CDR3 nucleotides are TGTGCCAGCAGCGAACTAGCGGGAGTGTACGAGCAGTACTTC.

The V call is TRBV5-1, the J call TRBJ1-1; 10 bases fit TRBD1. The CDR3 has 14 residues. Trimming took 3 bases from V and 4 from J; bases not matched to a gene: 3. Germline V CDR1 and CDR2: SGHRS, YFSETQ. The CDR3 is CASSSGTGATEAFF. CDR3 sequence (DNA): TGCGCCAGCAGCTCCGGGACAGGGGCCACTGAAGCTTTCTTT.

This rearrangement joins TRBV11-3 to TRBJ1-4; weak D call: TRBD1 (6 bases). The CDR3 consists of 17 residues. In germline, CDR1 is SGHNT, CDR2 YENEEA. Trimming took 4 bases from V and 5 from J, leaving 20 bases between them. CDR3 in amino acids: CASSWARPGHRNEKLFF. The CDR3 DNA is TGTGCCAGCAGCTGGGCACGTCCGGGACACAGAAATGAAAAACTGTTTTTT. Using reference TRBV11-3 and TRBJ1-4 for the parts outside the CDR3, the full variable domain is EAGVVQSPRYKIIEKKQPVAFWCNPISGHNTLYWYLQNLGQGPELLIRYENEEAVDDSQLPKDRFSAERLKGVDSTLKIQPAELGDSAVYLCASSWARPGHRNEKLFFGSGTQLSVL.

Only one count was recorded for this clone. Written as DNA, the CDR3 is TGCGCCAGCAGCCCGGTTAGCGGGGGGGCAGAGACCCAGTACTTC. This codes for CASSPVSGGAETQYF. The genes are TRBV5-1 and TRBJ2-5, with 11 nucleotides matching TRBD2. The CDR3 contains 15 residues. Trimming removed 4 bases from V and 4 bases from J; junction bases left unmatched: 6. Germline-derived CDR1 and CDR2 are SGHRS and YFSETQ.

The chain links TRBV16 to TRBJ2-7; 7 bases fit TRBD2. V was clipped by 2 bases and J by 4 bases; unmatched bases: 11. The CDR3 runs to 16 residues. Germline CDR1 reads KGHSY; CDR2 reads FQNENV. CDR3 in DNA: TGTGCCAGCAGCCAAGGACCGGAACTAGCGACGTACGAGCAGTACTTC. Amino acid sequence: CASSQGPELATYEQYF.